The next 12 T cell receptor beta chains were all read from a single sample in a study of blood T cell repertoires in COVID-19. This table comes from immunoSEQ multiplex PCR, and its TCRdb copy is limited to in-frame clones, with some not included. The sample includes some 200,000 clones, 75% to 90% of them seen just once. The specimen was peripheral blood. The receptors originated from a woman aged 55-69 years with acute or convalescent COVID-19.

The V and J genes are TRBV30 and TRBJ1-2; TRBD1 is a possible D gene (6 bases). Germline values: CDR1 GTSNPN, CDR2 SVGIG (reference sequence). The CDR3 length is 16 residues. V dropped 4 bases and J dropped 0 bases, with 18 bases sitting between them. CDR3: CAWMRGHPLPNYGYTF. The CDR3 DNA sequence: TGTGCCTGGATGAGGGGACACCCTCTACCTAACTATGGCTACACCTTC.

V gene TRBV10-3 combines with J gene TRBJ1-2; no reliable D call. Trimming removed 5 bases at V and 2 bases at J, with 9 bases between. The CDR3 is 13 amino acids. CDR1 and CDR2 from the germline V gene are ENHRY and SYGVKD. CDR3 in DNA: TGTGCCATCAGTCTCCAGATGAACTATGGCTACACCTTC. Amino acids: CAISLQMNYGYTF.

As concerns this clone: The same CDR3 arises from other DNA sequences in this sample as well. V is TRBV14 and J is TRBJ2-2; a weak D match, TRBD2 (6 bases). Germline CDR1 and CDR2: SGHDN and FVKESK. Trimming shortened V by 3 bases and J by 6 bases, and 14 bases separated the two germline ends. The CDR3 contains 15 residues. CDR3 region: CASSQAGGASGELFF. Here the CDR3 DNA reads TGTGCCAGCAGCCAGGCCGGGGGAGCGTCCGGGGAGCTGTTTTTT.

The V gene is TRBV5-5, the J gene TRBJ2-5; 9 bases fit TRBD1. Trimming removed 5 bases from V and 4 bases from J; junction bases left unmatched: 12. Germline CDR1 and CDR2: SGHKS and YYEKEE (reference sequence). CDR3 length: 16 amino acids. The CDR3 spells CASSNSGTGIRETQYF. CDR3 coding DNA: TGTGCCAGCAGTAACTCCGGGACAGGGATTCGAGAGACCCAGTACTTC.

This chain connects TRBV9 to TRBJ1-1, with TRBD1 matching 7 bases. The germline V gene has CDR1 SGDLS and CDR2 YYNGEE. The CDR3 consists of 14 residues. V was pared by 5 bases and J by 4 bases, with 8 bases of the junction left unmatched. The CDR3 nucleotides read TGTGCCAGCAGTTACCAGGGGGGTGGCACTGAAGCTTTCTTT. This translates into CASSYQGGGTEAFF.

In regard to this clone: Other DNA sequences in this specimen translate into the identical CDR3. V is TRBV27 and J is TRBJ1-2; tentatively, D is TRBD1 (6 bases). Germline V gives CDR1 MNHEY, CDR2 SMNVEV (reference sequence). The CDR3 has 13 residues. Deletions cut 5 bases from V and 4 bases from J, with 11 bases between. Here the CDR3 DNA reads TGTGCCAGCAGTCTGACAGGAACCTATGGCTACACCTTC. Translating gives CASSLTGTYGYTF.

The chain has TRBV7-2 and TRBJ2-5, with D perhaps matching TRBD2 (6 bases). Germline-derived CDR1 and CDR2 are SGHTA and FQGNSA. V lost 5 bases, J lost 5 bases, and 12 bases lay in between. CDR3 length: 13 residues. CDR3 in amino acids: CASSKTSLETQYF. The CDR3 DNA follows: TGTGCCAGCAGCAAAACTAGCTTGGAGACCCAGTACTTC.

In its sample, this clone was seen a few times. This chain joins TRBV3-1 (or the pseudogene TRBV3-2) and TRBJ2-7; TRBD2 matches at 12 bases. In germline, CDR1 is LGHDT, CDR2 YNNKEL (reference sequence). The junction had 7 bases not matched to a gene; V was cut back by 1 base and J by 6 bases. The CDR3 spans 16 residues. In DNA form, the CDR3 reads TGTGCCAGCAGCCAAGGTACTAGCGGGAGGCTGTCCGAGCAGTACTTC. As protein: CASSQGTSGRLSEQYF.

The chain couples TRBV19 to TRBJ1-6; no reliable D call. The CDR3 covers 14 residues. V lost 3 bases to trimming and J lost 6 bases, with 9 bases between them. Germline V lookup: CDR1 LNHDA, CDR2 SQIVND (reference sequence). The CDR3, as DNA: TGTGCCAGTAGTATCCTTGACACTAATTCACCCCTCCACTTT. This encodes CASSILDTNSPLHF.

The gene calls are TRBV7-2 and TRBJ2-6; TRBD2 is a possible D gene (6 bases). CDR3 length: 16 amino acids. The germline V gene encodes CDR1 SGHTA and CDR2 FQGNSA. Trimming shortened V by 2 bases and J by 2 bases, and 10 bases separated the two germline ends. In DNA form, the CDR3 reads TGTGCCAGCAGCTTAAGTCCGGGGGCTGGGGCCAACGTCCTGACTTTC. Encoded protein: CASSLSPGAGANVLTF.

This sequence joins TRBV6-1 and TRBJ2-1; tentative D call: TRBD2 (6 bases). The V end was cut by 1 base, the J end by 0 bases, with 7 bases between. There are 15 residues in the CDR3. Germline CDR1 MNHNS, CDR2 SASEGT. The CDR3 loop reads CASSEDGGSYNEQFF. In DNA, the CDR3 is TGTGCCAGCAGTGAAGACGGGGGCTCCTACAATGAGCAGTTCTTC.

This clone was seen a handful of times. This chain uses TRBV9 with TRBJ1-2; 8 bases are shared with TRBD1. J gave up 7 bases and V 1 base, and 12 bases lay outside the gene matches. Germline values: CDR1 SGDLS, CDR2 YYNGEE. This CDR3 region has 16 residues. The CDR3: CASSVRSDRDLGGYTF. CDR3 nucleotides: TGTGCCAGCAGCGTACGATCGGACAGGGACCTTGGTGGCTACACCTTC.